This T cell receptor (beta chain) was sequenced in a study of tumor-infiltrating lymphocytes in primary liver carcinoma. Study overall: Tumor stage was T1-T3 N0M0, and tumor size was about 4 to 10 cm across.

General study results and limits: It was tumor-adjacent and tumor-blood pairs that overlapped less than tumor region pairs did.

Total RNA and DNA came together from around 20-30 mg of bulk tissue without cell sorting. Surgeons treated the primary liver carcinoma of the patients by surgical resection. Treatment-naive at the time, the patients had chronic HBV infection. The CDR3 has 14 amino acids. Germline CDR1 and CDR2: SGHAT and FQNNGV. This clonotype was detected once. What it binds is not known. This likely comes from a read error, as the CDR3 has no conserved phenylalanine or tryptophan at its end. Making TCR beta cDNA involved approximately 0.5 ug total RNA and a constant-region primer. Amplification in three nested multiplex PCR rounds with slightly modified ARM-PCR gave rise to TCR beta libraries. Rounds one and two of PCR, each of roughly 10 cycles, were primed with TRBV1-TRBV30 forward primers and a C-beta reverse primer. TCRdb itself ran the multiplex PCR reads through MiXCR, one entry per CDR3 protein. The table has approximately 88,000 distinct CDR3 sequences, less than 75% seen once.

The sequenced sample consisted of tumor-adjacent normal liver tissue. The TCR sequence derives from a man aged 40-55 years with primary liver carcinoma and hepatitis B virus infection. This chain links TRBV11-2 with TRBJ2-1, with D maybe TRBD2 (5 bases). TRBJ2-7 matches the DNA end more closely, so the J call is doubtful. The CDR3 region has the DNA TGTGCCAGCAGCTTAGTCGCGGGTTACAATGAGCAGTACTTA. Translated, it gives CASSLVAGYNEQYL.